What follows are 32 T cell receptor beta chains derived from one specimen sequenced in a study of cytomegalovirus exposure and HLA in healthy donors. Repertoires were generated with immunoSEQ multiplex PCR, while TCRdb's copy carries only in-frame clones and drops some. In the table there are fewer than 250,000 clones, approximately 87% of which are singletons. Sequenced input: PBMCs. Receptors originate from a man between 18 and 35 years old in good health and CMV-seronegative.

This clone was counted ten times or more. The chain employs TRBV7-2 and TRBJ2-7, with 8 bases that match TRBD2. V was pared by 5 bases and J by 3 bases, with 9 bases of the junction left unmatched. This CDR3 region has 15 residues. Germline V CDR1 and CDR2: SGHTA, FQGNSA. This CDR3 is CASSPWVSGNYEQYF. CDR3 sequence (DNA): TGTGCCAGCAGCCCCTGGGTTAGCGGGAACTACGAGCAGTACTTC.

This clone was recorded once. The chain recombines TRBV29-1 with TRBJ2-2; perhaps TRBD2 as D (6 bases). The germline V and J ends were trimmed by 5 bases and 0 bases, with 10 bases remaining between them. Germline V lookup: CDR1 SQVTM, CDR2 ANQGSEA. This CDR3 is built from 14 residues. The CDR3 DNA reads TGCAGCGTTAGCGGGTCCGCGAACACCGGGGAGCTGTTTTTT. Protein sequence: CSVSGSANTGELFF.

For this clone: Other nucleotide sequences in the sample specify the same CDR3. The chain employs TRBV27 and TRBJ2-7, with TRBD2 as a possible D gene (6 bases). The germline V and J ends were trimmed by 3 bases and 1 base, with 7 bases remaining between them. Germline CDR1 and CDR2: MNHEY and SMNVEV (reference sequence). This CDR3 is 13 amino acids long. This CDR3 reads CASSLAGSYEQYF. In nucleotides, the CDR3 is TGTGCCAGCAGTTTGGCGGGGTCCTACGAGCAGTACTTC.

This clone came up a few times. This sequence joins TRBV5-4 and TRBJ1-6, with TRBD1 identical over 9 bases. This CDR3 comprises 14 residues. CDR1 SGHNT and CDR2 YYREEE come from the germline V gene (reference sequence). Trimming removed 0 bases from V and 8 bases from J; junction bases left unmatched: 0. The CDR3 coding sequence is TGTGCCAGCAGCTTGGGGACAGGGGATTCACCCCTCCACTTT. Encoded protein: CASSLGTGDSPLHF.

The chain uses TRBV5-6 and TRBJ1-2; 8 bases map to TRBD1. CDR3 size: 14 residues. V shed 1 base and J 6 bases; nucleotides not matched to a gene: 5. Germline V gene data show CDR1 as SGHDT and CDR2 as YYEEEE. The CDR3 DNA reads as TGTGCCAGCAGCTTGCAGGGGGCGAAGGATGGCTACACCTTC. Protein: CASSLQGAKDGYTF.

The genes are TRBV27 and TRBJ2-7; 9 nucleotides align to TRBD2. Germline V CDR1 and CDR2: MNHEY, SMNVEV (reference sequence). V gave up 9 bases and J gave up 3 bases; unmatched junction bases: 6. The CDR3 runs 13 residues. CDR3 sequence (DNA): TGTGCCAGTAGTAATAGCGGGGGCTACGAGCAGTACTTC. The encoded protein is CASSNSGGYEQYF.

This clone was seen a handful of times. Different DNA sequences within this sample yield the same CDR3. The J gene is TRBJ1-2, the V gene TRBV25-1; no clear D gene. This CDR3 is 12 amino acids long. CDR1 and CDR2 from the germline V gene are MGHDK and SYGVNS. V lost 2 bases, J lost 5 bases, and 6 bases lay in between. CDR3 in amino acids: CASSEGSYGYTF. DNA of the CDR3: TGTGCCAGCAGTGAAGGGAGTTATGGCTACACCTTC.

V and J are TRBV11-2 and TRBJ2-7, with TRBD2 matching 9 bases. J gave up 12 bases and V 4 bases, and 13 bases lay outside the gene matches. Germline V CDR1 and CDR2: SGHAT, FQNNGV. This CDR3 region has 14 residues. CDR3 in DNA: TGTGCCAGCAGCTCCTCCCTAGCGGGGTCGGGGCGGTACTTC. This gives the protein CASSSSLAGSGRYF. Filled out from reference TRBV11-2 and TRBJ2-7, the complete variable domain reads EAGVAQSPRYKIIEKRQSVAFWCNPISGHATLYWYQQILGQGPKLLIQFQNNGVVDDSQLPKDRFSAERLKGVDSTLKIQPAKLEDSAVYLCASSSSLAGSGRYFGPGTRLTVT.

V gene TRBV4-1 combines with J gene TRBJ2-5; 12 bases align to TRBD2. The ends lost 5 bases at V and 5 bases at J; junction bases unmatched: 6. CDR1 is MGHRA, CDR2 YSYEKL, per germline. The CDR3 sequence is 15 residues long. The CDR3 DNA follows: TGCGCCAGCAGCTTGACCGGGACTAGCGGGGAGACCCAGTACTTC. Protein: CASSLTGTSGETQYF.

This clone turned up a few times. The rearrangement links TRBV6-1 to TRBJ1-5; tentative D call: TRBD1 (5 bases). CDR1 MNHNS and CDR2 SASEGT come from the germline V gene. Trimming removed 8 bases from V and 2 bases from J, with 10 bases in between. CDR3 length: 13 amino acids. CDR3 DNA sequence: TGTGCCAGCGGCAGGGTGGGCAATCAGCCCCAGCATTTT. This translates into CASGRVGNQPQHF.

The table lists this clone with a few counts. The J gene is TRBJ2-7, the V gene TRBV5-5, with TRBD1 identical over 8 bases. Trimming cost V 5 bases and J 0 bases; bases outside gene matches: 4. CDR3 length: 14 residues. Germline values: CDR1 SGHKS, CDR2 YYEKEE (reference sequence). Here the CDR3 DNA reads TGTGCCAGCAGGGTAACAGGGGGCTCCTACGAGCAGTACTTC. Encoded protein: CASRVTGGSYEQYF.

This clone appeared once. CDR3 bases: TGTGCCAGCAGCGAGTACAGGGGACCGGGAGAGACCCAGTACTTC. Its protein is CASSEYRGPGETQYF. V usage is TRBV7-9 and J usage is TRBJ2-5; 7 nucleotides match TRBD1. CDR3 length: 15 amino acids. Germline assignment: CDR1 SEHNR and CDR2 FQNEAQ (reference sequence). After removal of 5 bases from V and 4 bases from J, the junction contained 10 bases not matched to a gene.

The J gene is TRBJ1-4, the V gene TRBV19; D unclear. The CDR3 length is 15 residues. The V and J ends lost 4 bases and 2 bases respectively, with 11 bases between them. Germline V gene data show CDR1 as LNHDA and CDR2 as SQIVND (reference sequence). The DNA for the CDR3 is TGTGCCAGTAGTAGGGAGACGGGGACTAATGAAAAACTGTTTTTT. It yields the protein CASSRETGTNEKLFF.

The V call is TRBV28, the J call TRBJ1-1; possibly TRBD1 for D (6 bases). The CDR3 is 12 residues long. Germline V gene lookup returns CDR1 MDHEN and CDR2 SYDVKM. Trimming shortened V by 9 bases and J by 3 bases, and 11 bases separated the two germline ends. Here the CDR3 reads CASSTGYTEAFF. Here the CDR3 DNA reads TGTGCCAGTTCGACAGGCTACACTGAAGCTTTCTTT.

This chain uses TRBV7-2 with TRBJ1-2, with 7 nucleotides matching TRBD1. The CDR3 runs to 13 residues. CDR1 is SGHTA and CDR2 is FQGNSA in the germline V gene. The trim removed 4 bases at V and 7 bases at J, leaving 6 bases unmatched. The DNA for the CDR3 is TGTGCCAGCAGCTATGACAGGGTTATTGGCTACACCTTC. It encodes CASSYDRVIGYTF.

The chain employs TRBV27 and TRBJ2-7; 10 nucleotides align to TRBD2. Germline V lookup: CDR1 MNHEY, CDR2 SMNVEV (reference sequence). CDR3 length: 13 residues. The ends lost 6 bases at V and 5 bases at J; junction bases unmatched: 4. In nucleotides, the CDR3 is TGTGCCAGCAGCCTAGCGGGAGCCAACGAGCAGTACTTC. It encodes CASSLAGANEQYF.

The chain joins TRBV7-9 to TRBJ1-5; 8 nucleotides line up with TRBD1. The V gene end was trimmed by 5 bases and the J gene end by 5 bases; junction bases not matched to a gene: 11. CDR3 size: 16 residues. Germline loops: CDR1 SEHNR, CDR2 FQNEAQ (reference sequence). CDR3 DNA sequence: TGTGCCAGCAGCGTCGGGACAGGCCCCCTGTATCAGCCCCAGCATTTT. This encodes CASSVGTGPLYQPQHF.

The chain couples TRBV27 to TRBJ2-3; no clear D. The length of the CDR3 is 13 residues. V was cut by 2 bases and J by 5 bases, with 8 bases left in between. CDR1 and CDR2 (germline): MNHEY, SMNVEV (reference sequence). The CDR3 region has the DNA TGTGCCAGCAGTTTAAACGGTCTAGATACGCAGTATTTT. It specifies CASSLNGLDTQYF.

This clone was recorded only once. This chain uses TRBV11-2 with TRBJ2-1; 11 bases match TRBD2. The junction had 3 bases not matched to a gene; V was cut back by 2 bases and J by 6 bases. This CDR3 has 15 residues. The germline CDR1 and CDR2 sequences are SGHAT and FQNNGV. This chain's CDR3 is CASSLLAGGPNEQFF. CDR3 sequence (DNA): TGTGCCAGCAGCTTACTAGCGGGAGGCCCCAATGAGCAGTTCTTC.

The DNA of the CDR3 is TGTGCCAGCACCCAACAGGGAAGTCAGCCCCAGCATTTT. Protein: CASTQQGSQPQHF. The chain carries TRBV6-6 and TRBJ1-5; D possibly corresponds to TRBD1 (6 bases). The CDR3 has 13 amino acids. V lost 7 bases and J lost 6, with 13 bases in between. The germline gives CDR1 MNHNY, CDR2 SVGAGI (reference sequence).

This clone was detected only once. The DNA of the CDR3 is TGTGCCAGCAGCCGGGGACAGACCAATTCACCCCTCCACTTT. Protein sequence: CASSRGQTNSPLHF. The V gene is TRBV11-3, the J gene TRBJ1-6, with 7 bases that match TRBD1. This CDR3 spans 14 amino acids. Germline CDR1 is SGHNT and CDR2 is YENEEA. The ends lost 5 bases at V and 7 bases at J; junction bases unmatched: 5.

V and J are TRBV7-2 and TRBJ1-6; possibly TRBD1 for D (5 bases). The CDR3 has 16 amino acids. The V gene lost 1 base and the J gene lost 10 bases, with 17 bases spanning the gap. Germline V gene sequence: CDR1 SGHTA, CDR2 FQGNSA. CDR3 nucleotide sequence: TGTGCCAGCAGCTTAGAGGGGAGGCAGGGCGGGTCACCCCTCCACTTT. Residues: CASSLEGRQGGSPLHF.

The chain uses TRBV12-5 and TRBJ1-2; D is ambiguous. The CDR3 length is 12 residues. Trimming shortened V by 6 bases and J by 4 bases, and 9 bases separated the two germline ends. Germline CDR1 LGHNT, CDR2 FRNRAP. This CDR3 is CASGSVIYGYTF. The CDR3 DNA sequence: TGTGCTAGTGGAAGCGTCATCTATGGCTACACCTTC.

This rearrangement joins TRBV4-3 to TRBJ2-3, with a possible D match to TRBD2 (5 bases). Germline V gives CDR1 LGHNA, CDR2 YSLEER. The length of the CDR3 is 14 residues. V dropped 1 base and J dropped 7 bases, with 12 bases sitting between them. The CDR3: CASSQGFFGNTQYF. The CDR3 region has the DNA TGCGCCAGCAGCCAAGGCTTTTTCGGGAATACGCAGTATTTT.

The chain joins TRBV15 to TRBJ1-2; 10 nucleotides agree with TRBD1. V was pared by 3 bases and J by 8 bases, with 6 bases of the junction left unmatched. This CDR3 has 14 residues. CDR1 is LNHNV and CDR2 is YYDKDF in the germline V gene (reference sequence). This chain's CDR3 is CATSSGQGVFGYTF. The CDR3 DNA reads TGTGCCACCAGCAGCGGACAGGGGGTTTTCGGCTACACCTTC.

The V gene is TRBV18, the J gene TRBJ2-4; 10 bases match TRBD1. V dropped 2 bases and J dropped 5; count of bases not matched to a gene: 0. The CDR3 extends over 14 amino acids. Germline V gene sequence: CDR1 KGHSH, CDR2 LQKENI. The CDR3 DNA reads TGTGCCAGCTCACCAGGGACAGGGGAAAACATTCAGTACTTC. Translated, it gives CASSPGTGENIQYF.

The gene calls are TRBV11-3 and TRBJ2-3, with D unclear. Trimming pared 1 base from V and 5 bases from J, leaving 7 bases between. Germline V lookup: CDR1 SGHNT, CDR2 YENEEA. This CDR3 spans 13 amino acids. The CDR3 here is CASSLVPLDTQYF. The CDR3 coding sequence is TGTGCCAGCAGCTTAGTTCCCTTAGATACGCAGTATTTT. The full variable domain, completed using reference TRBV11-3 and TRBJ2-3, is EAGVVQSPRYKIIEKKQPVAFWCNPISGHNTLYWYLQNLGQGPELLIRYENEEAVDDSQLPKDRFSAERLKGVDSTLKIQPAELGDSAVYLCASSLVPLDTQYFGPGTRLTVL.

This clone was observed a few times. The chain joins TRBV6-1 to TRBJ1-2, with 7 bases fitting TRBD1. Trimming cost V 2 bases and J 4 bases; bases outside gene matches: 7. Germline V gene data show CDR1 as MNHNS and CDR2 as SASEGT. CDR3 length: 15 amino acids. The CDR3 nucleotides are TGTGCCAGCAGTGAACTAGGGGGCGGAAGCTATGGCTACACCTTC. Protein sequence: CASSELGGGSYGYTF.

This clone was counted once. The chain employs TRBV27 and TRBJ2-7, with D maybe TRBD2 (5 bases). Germline V CDR1 and CDR2: MNHEY, SMNVEV (reference sequence). Trimming removed 1 base at V and 3 bases at J, with 13 bases between. This CDR3 comprises 15 residues. The CDR3 is CASSLYGVSYYEQYF. CDR3 bases: TGTGCCAGCAGTTTATACGGGGTGAGCTACTACGAGCAGTACTTC.

This sequence joins TRBV6-6 and TRBJ2-1; 7 bases map to TRBD1. The CDR3 length is 15 residues. CDR1 is MNHNY and CDR2 is SVGAGI in the germline V gene (reference sequence). The J segment lost 6 bases and the V segment lost 0 bases, leaving 5 bases of the junction unmatched. Here the CDR3 DNA reads TGTGCCAGCAGTTACTCGGCAGGACAGGTCAATGAGCAGTTCTTC. Residues: CASSYSAGQVNEQFF.

V gene TRBV27 combines with J gene TRBJ2-7; the D gene is possibly TRBD1 (6 bases). This CDR3 comprises 14 residues. Looked up from germline, CDR1 is MNHEY and CDR2 is SMNVEV (reference sequence). Trimming removed 3 bases from V and 5 bases from J, with 14 bases in between. In nucleotides, the CDR3 is TGTGCCAGCAGTTTGGGGGCAGGGTCCGACGAGCAGTACTTC. Amino acid sequence: CASSLGAGSDEQYF.

The chain couples TRBV19 to TRBJ2-7; the D is unclear. The CDR3 is made up of 13 amino acids. The germline V and J ends were trimmed by 0 bases and 6 bases, with 9 bases remaining between them. Germline CDR1 LNHDA, CDR2 SQIVND (reference sequence). Here the CDR3 reads CASSIEGFSEQYF. The CDR3 bases are TGTGCCAGTAGTATAGAGGGCTTTAGCGAGCAGTACTTC.